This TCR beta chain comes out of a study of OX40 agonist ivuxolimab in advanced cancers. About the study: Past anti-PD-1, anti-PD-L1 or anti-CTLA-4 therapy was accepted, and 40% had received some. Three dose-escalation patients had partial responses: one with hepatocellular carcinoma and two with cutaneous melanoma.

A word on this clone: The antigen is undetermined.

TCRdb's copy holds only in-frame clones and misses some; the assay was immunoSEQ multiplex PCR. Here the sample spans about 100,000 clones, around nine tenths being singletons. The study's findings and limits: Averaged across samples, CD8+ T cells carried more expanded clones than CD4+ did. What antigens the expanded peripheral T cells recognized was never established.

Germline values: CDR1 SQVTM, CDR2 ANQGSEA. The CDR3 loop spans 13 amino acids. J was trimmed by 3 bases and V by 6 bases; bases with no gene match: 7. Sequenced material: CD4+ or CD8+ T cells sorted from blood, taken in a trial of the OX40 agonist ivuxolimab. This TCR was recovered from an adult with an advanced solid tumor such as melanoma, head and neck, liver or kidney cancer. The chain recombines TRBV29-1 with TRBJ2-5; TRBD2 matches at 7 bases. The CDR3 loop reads CSVKAGWKETQYF. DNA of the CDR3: TGCAGCGTAAAAGCGGGGTGGAAAGAGACCCAGTACTTC.